This note documents a single T cell receptor beta chain sequence. This sample was taken from a study of blood T cell repertoires in COVID-19. Study-wide background: Italy, Spain and the United States were the sources of the convalescent and acute COVID-19 samples. T cells, B-cell-depleted T cells, or PBMCs supplied cDNA or gDNA.

Sequencing used immunoSEQ multiplex PCR; TCRdb keeps in-frame clones, though not all of them. This sample has roughly 260,000 clones, with about 91% found just once. The receptor was derived from a person aged 18 to 29 with COVID-19, enrolled during active disease. Sequenced input: peripheral blood.

CDR3 in amino acids: CASKRQEATNEKLFF. The CDR3 DNA follows: TGTGCCAGCAAGAGACAGGAGGCAACTAATGAAAAACTGTTTTTT. V usage is TRBV6-5 and J usage is TRBJ1-4; D is possibly TRBD1 (6 bases). V dropped 7 bases and J dropped 0 bases, with 12 bases sitting between them. Germline assignment: CDR1 MNHEY and CDR2 SVGAGI. The CDR3 runs 15 residues.